These T cell receptor beta chains were read from a single sample in a study of human T cells and chemical hapten exposure. TCRdb recomputed calls from the RACE reads with MiXCR, one row per CDR3 protein. Found here are around 47,000 distinct CDR3 sequences, 3% to 4.5% of them singletons; the top ten hold 4.5% to 6.5%. Sequencing input: whole blood. Source of these receptors: a human donor in good health. Some clones in this sample may be carry-over from other donors' samples. CDR3s include the opening cysteine and the closing phenylalanine or tryptophan. Each record gives: D gene, J gene, V gene, clone size, CDR3 DNA, CDR3 protein. D genes are given only for firm matches. Only some rows state a clone size, as once, few, many or a class for expanded clones.

>TRBD1|TRBJ2-1|TRBV7-9|many
TGTGCCAGCAGCTTAGCAGGGGGCGGATCGAATGAGCAGTTCTTC
CASSLAGGGSNEQFF
>TRBD2|TRBJ2-1|TRBV20-1|many
TGCAGTGCTAGGCCATGGACTAGCTCCTACAATGAGCAGTTCTTC
CSARPWTSSYNEQFF
>.|TRBJ2-5|TRBV19|.
TGTGCCAGTAGCCGCACAGGGATGTCCCAAGAGACCCAGTACTTC
CASSRTGMSQETQYF
>.|TRBJ1-2|TRBV12-3/TRBV12-4|.
TGTGCCAGCAGTTTAGCAACGCTTACTAACTATGGCTACACCTTC
CASSLATLTNYGYTF
>.|TRBJ2-1|TRBV11-2|.
TGTGCCAGCAGATTGACGACGGCTGCCCGAAATGAGCAGTTCTTC
CASRLTTAARNEQFF
>.|TRBJ2-3|TRBV27|.
TGTGCCAGCAGTTTATCGAGGCAGGGATTAGTCGCGCAGTATTTT
CASSLSRQGLVAQYF
>.|TRBJ2-7|TRBV27|many
TGTGCCAGCAGCATAAGGGGGTACGAGCAGTACTTC
CASSIRGYEQYF
>TRBD1|TRBJ2-5|TRBV6-6|many
TGTGCCAGCAGTTACTCGAGTCAAGGACAGGCAATCCAAGAGACCCAGTACTTC
CASSYSSQGQAIQETQYF
>TRBD2|TRBJ2-3|TRBV9|many
TGTGCCAGCAGCGCGGGGGGAGAGATTGGAGCCCTAAGCACAGATACGCAGTATTTT
CASSAGGEIGALSTDTQYF
>.|TRBJ2-7|TRBV7-6|.
TGTGCCAGCAGCTTAGGGACTACAGGTTCCTACGAGCAGTACTTC
CASSLGTTGSYEQYF
>.|TRBJ1-5|TRBV2|few
TGTGCCAGCTCCCGCGGCAATCAGCCCCAGCATTTT
CASSRGNQPQHF
>.|TRBJ1-2|TRBV28|many
TGTGCCAGCAGTGCTCTTAACTATGGCTACACCTTC
CASSALNYGYTF
>.|TRBJ2-7|TRBV28|many
TGTGCCAGCAGTTCCTACAGGGTCTACGAGCAGTACTTC
CASSSYRVYEQYF
>TRBD2|TRBJ2-5|TRBV11-2|.
TGTGCCAGCAGCCTGCGACTAGCCACCCAAGAGACCCAGTACTTC
CASSLRLATQETQYF
>.|TRBJ2-7|TRBV20-1|many
TGCAGTGCTAGGCGGGACTCCTACGAGCAGTACTTC
CSARRDSYEQYF
>TRBD2|TRBJ2-3|TRBV4-1|many
TGCGCCAGCAGCCACCTTAGCGGGAGGGTGGCAGATACGCAGTATTTT
CASSHLSGRVADTQYF
>TRBD1|TRBJ2-7|TRBV4-1|many
TGCGCCAGCAGCCATGTCGGACAGGTAACTTACGAGCAGTACTTC
CASSHVGQVTYEQYF
>.|TRBJ1-4|TRBV12-3/TRBV12-4|many
TGTGCCAGCAGTAAAAGCAGGGTAGGGGAAAAACTGTTTTTT
CASSKSRVGEKLFF
>.|TRBJ2-1|TRBV25-1|many
TGTGCCAGCAGTGAATCGACTAGGGCGTTAAACAATGAGCAGTTCTTC
CASSESTRALNNEQFF
>.|TRBJ2-2|TRBV12-3/TRBV12-4|.
TGTGCCAGCAGTTTCGGGCCCCTAATTACCGGGGAGCTGTTTTTT
CASSFGPLITGELFF
>.|TRBJ1-1|TRBV7-9|few
TGTGCCAGCAGCCCGACAGTTGAAGCTTTCTTT
CASSPTVEAFF
>.|TRBJ1-3|TRBV29-1|many
TGCAGCGCCTCCGCAGGGGCCTCTGGAAACACCATATATTTT
CSASAGASGNTIYF
>TRBD2|TRBJ2-7|TRBV5-4|few
TGTGCCAGCAGCCCCGGGACTAGTGGGTACGACGAGCAGTACTTC
CASSPGTSGYDEQYF
>.|TRBJ2-1|TRBV9|many
TGTGCCAGCAGCGTAGTCGGGTCCAATTGGAATGAGCAGTTCTTC
CASSVVGSNWNEQFF
>.|TRBJ2-3|TRBV4-1|many
TGCGCCAGCACGGACAGGGAGGGGATAACAGATACGCAGTATTTT
CASTDREGITDTQYF
>.|TRBJ1-2|TRBV28|few
TGTGCCAGCAGTTTTAGGGCTTACTATGGCTACACCTTC
CASSFRAYYGYTF
>.|TRBJ1-4|TRBV6-5|.
TGTGCCAGTGGGGGGGCAGGGAAGGATGAAAAACTGTTTTTT
CASGGAGKDEKLFF
>TRBD2|TRBJ2-1|TRBV6-2/TRBV6-3|many
TGTGCCAGCAGTTCCAGGACTAGCGGGTACAATGAGCAGTTCTTC
CASSSRTSGYNEQFF
>.|TRBJ1-3|TRBV6-1|once
TGTGCCAGCAGTAGCTACGACGGTTTAAGCTCTGGAAACACCATATATTTT
CASSSYDGLSSGNTIYF